Reported below is one T cell receptor beta chain. This receptor's antigen is unknown. No base quality values were provided; no much bigger clone lies one nucleotide off. The Qiagen DNeasy kit was used to extract genomic DNA from unsorted PBMCs and from the negatively selected CD4+ and CD8+ fractions. TCR beta CDR3 regions were amplified by immunoSEQ multiplex PCR using primers annealing to V and J segments. A synthetic immune receptor repertoire was used to minimize amplification bias, and remaining bias was computationally removed after sequencing. Under the source paper's analysis protocol: Custom Python scripts were used to quantify repertoire diversity as the Shannon entropy index. Unsorted, CD4+ and CD8+ repertoires were analyzed separately, except for combined analyses in which CD4+ and CD8+ sequences were merged in silico. A clone was considered expanded if an increase in frequency of at least 2-fold after treatment relative to C1D1 was found, and a pseudocount of 0.5 was applied to clones undetected at baseline. Singleton clones were defined as clones with 0 or 1 copy at C1D1, and non-singleton clones were defined as clones with 2 or more copies. Clones expanded in unsorted samples were labelled as CD4+, CD8+ or unknown by matching protein sequences in sorted samples from the same patient. Wilcoxon tests on paired samples were used to test changes in diversity from C1D1 to C4D1. In its TCRdb copy, this immuneACCESS table keeps in-frame sequences only and misses some clones. Where compared with another copy, unresolved V genes explain less than half of these, and the others have no known cause. V and J calls and clone size follow that table, whereas D and trimming were derived from the DNA. The sample has about 150,000 clones on record, approximately 72% of them singletons. The ten largest clones take up about 9% of the sample.

The intended sense of this specimen's time point label: cycle 2 day 1 (C2D1) of nivolumab. Every trial patient had relapsed after autologous stem cell transplantation, and cohorts A, B and C differed in prior brentuximab vedotin exposure. A total of fewer than 70 patients with relapsed/refractory classical Hodgkin lymphoma made up the trial cohort, and each patient's best overall response was complete response, partial response or progressive disease. In the multi-cohort phase II CheckMate 205 trial, trial patients received single-agent nivolumab. An independent review committee assessed best overall response by applying the 2007 International Working Group response criteria. Trial PBMCs were collected immediately before nivolumab initiation (C1D1) and during therapy at cycle 2 day 1 and cycle 4 day 1. After peripheral blood was drawn into 8 mL Vacutainer Cell Preparation Tubes, PBMCs were isolated by centrifugation and then cryopreserved.

This specimen comes from a study of PD-1 blockade in classical Hodgkin lymphoma (dated by TCRdb to about 2020). Study-level background: Nivolumab dosing was 3 mg/kg intravenously every 2 weeks, continuing until either disease progression or unacceptable toxicity. The study used CyTOF and TCR beta sequencing to define a peripheral blood immune signature of response to PD-1 blockade in classical Hodgkin lymphoma. What the authors observed across the whole study: The study covered only a single clinical trial cohort, and the causes of the repertoire differences, possibly disease activity or prior therapy, were still not defined. Baseline TCR diversity was reported to be lower in newly diagnosed patients than in healthy donors, and even lower in relapsed/refractory patients. By C4D1, a significant rise was seen in CD4+ TCR diversity but not in CD8+ TCR diversity (p=0.0027 vs p=0.16), and the rise was most apparent among complete responders (p=0.02). Baseline diversity similar to that of newly diagnosed patients was observed in trial patients achieving complete response, whereas significantly lower diversity was observed in partial responders and progressors. Patients starting nivolumab less than 1 year after ASCT had lower diversity and were excluded from later analyses to avoid confounding by immune reconstitution.

After removal of 4 bases from V and 8 bases from J, the junction retains 6 bases not matched to a gene. From cysteine to phenylalanine, the CDR3 is 14 amino acids long. Only the CDR3 part of the read is kept: 42 bases, read in frame from the first base. CDR1 and CDR2, per the germline V gene, are SGHRS and YFSETQ. The sequenced sample was peripheral blood mononuclear cells (PBMCs), obtained before the second cycle of nivolumab. The clonotype was recovered from a human donor with classical Hodgkin lymphoma. The chain uses TRBV5-1 and TRBJ2-1, and TRBD1 aligns with 10 junction nucleotides. The nucleotide sequence is TGCGCCAGCAGCATCCGGGACAGGGGCCATGAGCAGTTCTTC. Its protein reads: CASSIRDRGHEQFF.